These 19 T cell receptor beta chains originate from one sample sequenced in a study of blood T cell repertoires in COVID-19. The table came from immunoSEQ multiplex PCR; TCRdb's copy has only in-frame clones and leaves some out. The data show more than 75,000 clones, more than 70% seen once. Sequenced input: peripheral blood. All receptors come from a man between 50 and 59 years old with COVID-19, enrolled during active disease.

J is TRBJ1-5 and V is TRBV30; TRBD1 might be the D (6 bases). Looked up from germline, CDR1 is GTSNPN and CDR2 is SVGIG (reference sequence). Trimming stripped 1 base from V and 1 base from J, with 14 bases between. This CDR3 comprises 16 residues. CDR3 bases: TGTGCCTGGAGTGGAGTTGGGGGGGCCAGCAATCAGCCCCAGCATTTT. Residues: CAWSGVGGASNQPQHF. The full variable domain, with the rest looked up from reference TRBV30 and TRBJ1-5, is SQTIHQWPATLVQPVGSPLSLECTVEGTSNPNLYWYRQAAGRGLQLLFYSVGIGQISSEVPQNLSASRPQDRQFILSSKKLLLSDSGFYLCAWSGVGGASNQPQHFGDGTRLSIL.

V usage is TRBV29-1 and J usage is TRBJ1-5; the D gene is possibly TRBD1 (6 bases). Looked up from germline, CDR1 is SQVTM and CDR2 is ANQGSEA. The germline V and J ends were trimmed by 4 bases and 3 bases, with 10 bases remaining between them. This CDR3 spans 13 amino acids. The CDR3 DNA follows: TGCAGCGTTGCGGACAGCCTCAATCAGCCCCAGCATTTT. Its translation: CSVADSLNQPQHF.

The chain couples TRBV19 to TRBJ1-1; D is perhaps TRBD1 (5 bases). V was pared by 1 base and J by 0 bases, with 15 bases between. There are 17 residues in the CDR3. Germline values: CDR1 LNHDA, CDR2 SQIVND (reference sequence). CDR3 nucleotide sequence: TGTGCCAGTAGTATAGGGTACCAGGGCAATTTGAACACTGAAGCTTTCTTT. Amino acids: CASSIGYQGNLNTEAFF. The entire variable domain, with the rest obtained from reference TRBV19 and TRBJ1-1, is as follows: DGGITQSPKYLFRKEGQNVTLSCEQNLNHDAMYWYRQDPGQGLRLIYYSQIVNDFQKGDIAEGYSVSREKKESFPLTVTSAQKNPTAFYLCASSIGYQGNLNTEAFFGQGTRLTVV.

This clone was observed a single time. The gene calls are TRBV28 and TRBJ1-5; 7 bases are a match to TRBD1. This CDR3 comprises 20 residues. Trimming took 5 bases from V and 1 from J; bases not matched to a gene: 20. Germline CDR1 reads MDHEN; CDR2 reads SYDVKM. CDR3 loop: CASSHPRDSPWTRSNQPQHF. The CDR3 DNA follows: TGTGCCAGCAGTCACCCTCGGGACAGCCCGTGGACCCGAAGCAATCAGCCCCAGCATTTT.

The V gene is TRBV25-1, the J gene TRBJ1-6, with TRBD1 as a possible D gene (6 bases). CDR3 length equals 15 residues. The germline CDR1 and CDR2 sequences are MGHDK and SYGVNS. The ends were cut back, 4 bases at V and 13 bases at J, with 20 bases in the middle. The CDR3 spells CASSAADSFWEPLHF. DNA for the CDR3: TGTGCCAGCAGTGCCGCGGACAGTTTCTGGGAGCCCCTCCACTTT.

The chain links TRBV30 to TRBJ1-2; tentatively, D is TRBD1 (5 bases). CDR3 length: 13 residues. Looked up from germline, CDR1 is GTSNPN and CDR2 is SVGIG (reference sequence). Trimming removed 0 bases from V and 4 bases from J, with 9 bases in between. In nucleotides, the CDR3 is TGTGCCTGGAGTGTGGGGGGATCCTATGGCTACACCTTC. It specifies CAWSVGGSYGYTF.

Only a few counts were recorded for this clone. V usage is TRBV10-3 and J usage is TRBJ1-1; perhaps TRBD1 as D (5 bases). CDR1 is ENHRY and CDR2 is SYGVKD in the germline V gene. This CDR3 has 14 residues. The germline V and J ends were trimmed by 4 bases and 5 bases, with 14 bases remaining between them. The CDR3 sequence: CAISVAQGGTEAFF. The DNA for the CDR3 is TGTGCCATCAGTGTTGCGCAGGGCGGAACTGAAGCTTTCTTT.

The J gene is TRBJ2-5, the V gene TRBV28; the match to TRBD2 covers 9 bases. Losses at the gene ends were 5 bases for V and 2 bases for J; bases not matched to a gene: 3. The CDR3 totals 14 residues. The germline CDR1 and CDR2 sequences are MDHEN and SYDVKM. The CDR3 spells CASSLTSGQETQYF. The CDR3, as DNA: TGTGCCAGCAGTCTGACTAGCGGACAAGAGACCCAGTACTTC.

The J gene is TRBJ2-1, the V gene TRBV5-6; 8 bases agree with TRBD1. The CDR3 loop spans 18 amino acids. With V trimmed by 4 bases and J by 0 bases, 12 bases remained unmatched. Germline V gene data show CDR1 as SGHDT and CDR2 as YYEEEE. The CDR3: CASSLGQGGGVSYNEQFF. CDR3 nucleotide sequence: TGTGCCAGCAGCCTTGGACAGGGCGGCGGTGTCTCCTACAATGAGCAGTTCTTC.

This sequence joins TRBV12-3 or TRBV12-4 and TRBJ2-7; D ambiguous. V lost 5 bases to trimming and J lost 2 bases, with 10 bases between them. The CDR3 length is 13 residues. This chain's CDR3 is CASSPTDTYEQYF. The CDR3 bases are TGTGCCAGCAGTCCTACTGATACCTACGAGCAGTACTTC.

The rearrangement joins TRBV27 to TRBJ1-5; a weak D match, TRBD1 (6 bases). Trimming pared 3 bases from V and 7 bases from J, leaving 7 bases between. Germline CDR1 reads MNHEY; CDR2 reads SMNVEV (reference sequence). This CDR3 comprises 12 residues. In DNA, the CDR3 is TGTGCCAGCAGTTTCACAGGGCAGCCCCAGCATTTT. It codes for CASSFTGQPQHF.

J is TRBJ1-2 and V is TRBV7-9; 11 bases match TRBD1. The CDR3 contains 16 residues. The J segment lost 4 bases and the V segment lost 0 bases, leaving 4 bases of the junction unmatched. The germline gives CDR1 SEHNR, CDR2 FQNEAQ (reference sequence). Written as DNA, the CDR3 is TGTGCCAGCAGCTTAGCTTGGGACAGGGGGAGCTATGGCTACACCTTC. Translation gives CASSLAWDRGSYGYTF.

The J gene is TRBJ1-2, the V gene TRBV15; a weak D match, TRBD1 (5 bases). The CDR3 is made up of 14 amino acids. The germline V gene encodes CDR1 LNHNV and CDR2 YYDKDF (reference sequence). V was trimmed by 5 bases and J by 2 bases, leaving 12 bases between them. The CDR3 region is CATSERSGNYGYTF. Here the CDR3 DNA reads TGTGCCACCAGCGAACGTTCAGGGAACTATGGCTACACCTTC. The full variable domain, with the rest looked up from reference TRBV15 and TRBJ1-2, is DAMVIQNPRYQVTQFGKPVTLSCSQTLNHNVMYWYQQKSSQAPKLLFHYYDKDFNNEADTPDNFQSRRPNTSFCFLDIRSPGLGDTAMYLCATSERSGNYGYTFGSGTRLTVV.

The genes are TRBV28 and TRBJ2-7; D is ambiguous. CDR1 is MDHEN and CDR2 is SYDVKM in the germline V gene. The CDR3 contains 12 residues. V shed 2 bases and J shed 4 bases, with 6 bases lying between them. As DNA, the CDR3 is TGTGCCAGCAGTTTAACAGTATACGAGCAGTACTTC. It codes for CASSLTVYEQYF.

This rearrangement joins TRBV18 to TRBJ2-1; D is possibly TRBD2 (5 bases). Trimming cost V 10 bases and J 4 bases, with 20 bases left between them. Germline CDR1 is KGHSH and CDR2 is LQKENI. The CDR3 is 15 residues long. The CDR3 here is CATRDTKLWYNEQFF. The CDR3 DNA reads as TGTGCCACCCGGGATACAAAGCTCTGGTACAATGAGCAGTTCTTC. The variable domain in full, completed from reference TRBV18 and TRBJ2-1, reads NAGVMQNPRHLVRRRGQEARLRCSPMKGHSHVYWYRQLPEEGLKFMVYLQKENIIDESGMPKERFSAEFPKEGPSILRIQQVVRGDSAAYFCATRDTKLWYNEQFFGPGTRLTVL.

The chain joins TRBV6-4 to TRBJ1-1; D call uncertain. Germline V gene data show CDR1 as MRHNA and CDR2 as SNTAGT. V gave up 7 bases and J gave up 2 bases, with 14 bases separating them. The CDR3 covers 14 residues. CDR3 residues: CASTPAPGNTEAFF. The CDR3 nucleotides read TGTGCCAGCACTCCAGCCCCAGGAAACACTGAAGCTTTCTTT.

The chain combines TRBV18 with TRBJ2-7, with D possibly matching TRBD1 (6 bases). Trimming removed 0 bases from V and 8 bases from J, with 17 bases in between. Germline CDR1 reads KGHSH; CDR2 reads LQKENI. The CDR3 spans 15 residues. The CDR3 nucleotides read TGTGCCAGCTCACCACCTAACAGGGCTGGGTTCAAGCAGTACTTC. Amino acid sequence: CASSPPNRAGFKQYF.

This clone has just a few counts. The chain is built from TRBV24-1 and TRBJ1-5; 11 nucleotides agree with TRBD1. Per the germline V gene, CDR1 is KGHDR and CDR2 is SFDVKD. The CDR3 consists of 12 residues. The V segment lost 9 bases and the J segment 6 bases; nucleotides outside the gene matches: 0. CDR3 coding DNA: TGTGCCACCGGGACAGGGGGTCAGCCCCAGCATTTT. Its translation: CATGTGGQPQHF.

This sequence joins TRBV24-1 and TRBJ2-7; D ambiguous. The CDR3 is 13 amino acids. Germline assignment: CDR1 KGHDR and CDR2 SFDVKD. Trimming took 4 bases from V and 0 from J, leaving 6 bases between them. The CDR3 region has the DNA TGTGCCACCAGTGACCTTAACTCCTACGAGCAGTACTTC. Encoded protein: CATSDLNSYEQYF.